A selection of T cell receptor beta chains follows, all from one sample in a study of blood T cell repertoires in COVID-19. Libraries were prepared by immunoSEQ multiplex PCR; TCRdb keeps only in-frame clonotypes and omits some of them. The repertoire holds 150,000 to 200,000 clones, 85% to 95% seen once, with around 2% in the top ten. The sample consisted of peripheral blood. The receptors shown here come from a woman aged 60-75 years with COVID-19, enrolled during active disease. Both conserved end residues are part of each CDR3. Each record gives: D gene, J gene, clone size, V gene, CDR3 DNA, CDR3 protein. The D gene is left open where the match is weak. Only part of the rows carry a size: once, few, many, or a class if the clone is expanded.

d_call: .; j_call: TRBJ2-2; clone_size: .; v_call: TRBV7-6; cdr3_nt: TGTGCCAGCAGCTTAGCGCGAATAGCGACCGGGGAGCTGTTTTTT; cdr3_aa: CASSLARIATGELFF
d_call: .; j_call: TRBJ2-7; clone_size: .; v_call: TRBV7-2; cdr3_nt: TGTGCCAGCAAAGGGGATCCCTACGAGCAGTACTTC; cdr3_aa: CASKGDPYEQYF
d_call: .; j_call: TRBJ1-3; clone_size: .; v_call: TRBV7-2; cdr3_nt: TGTGCCAGCAGACAGGGCGGTGGAAACACCATATATTTT; cdr3_aa: CASRQGGGNTIYF
d_call: TRBD1; j_call: TRBJ1-1; clone_size: .; v_call: TRBV19; cdr3_nt: TGTGCCAGCAAACAGGGGGCGCGCGCTGAAGCTTTCTTT; cdr3_aa: CASKQGARAEAFF
d_call: .; j_call: TRBJ1-3; clone_size: .; v_call: TRBV19; cdr3_nt: TGTGCCAGTAGAGACAACACTGGAAACACCATATATTTT; cdr3_aa: CASRDNTGNTIYF
d_call: .; j_call: TRBJ1-1; clone_size: .; v_call: TRBV9; cdr3_nt: TGTGCCAGCAGCCCAGGGGTGGGTTGGGAGACTGAAGCTTTCTTT; cdr3_aa: CASSPGVGWETEAFF
d_call: .; j_call: TRBJ1-1; clone_size: .; v_call: TRBV10-3; cdr3_nt: TGTGCCATCAGTCGGGCTGGGGCCGGGGGTGAAGCTTTCTTT; cdr3_aa: CAISRAGAGGEAFF
d_call: .; j_call: TRBJ1-4; clone_size: .; v_call: TRBV29-1; cdr3_nt: TGCAGCGTCCTACCCTCAGGGTATGCGGAAAAACTGTTTTTT; cdr3_aa: CSVLPSGYAEKLFF
d_call: .; j_call: TRBJ2-7; clone_size: .; v_call: TRBV5-6; cdr3_nt: TGTGCCAGCAGCTTTGGTCGGGACACCTACGAGCAGTACTTC; cdr3_aa: CASSFGRDTYEQYF
d_call: TRBD2; j_call: TRBJ2-7; clone_size: .; v_call: TRBV11-3; cdr3_nt: TGTGCCAGCAGCTCCCTAGCGGGGGCCGAGCAGTACTTC; cdr3_aa: CASSSLAGAEQYF
d_call: .; j_call: TRBJ1-1; clone_size: few; v_call: TRBV5-5; cdr3_nt: TGTGCCAGCAGCTTGGTTGGGAGGGGGACTGAAGCTTTCTTT; cdr3_aa: CASSLVGRGTEAFF
d_call: .; j_call: TRBJ2-3; clone_size: .; v_call: TRBV11-2; cdr3_nt: TGTGCCAGCAGCCCCCGCCCTTTTGGGGAGACGCAGTATTTT; cdr3_aa: CASSPRPFGETQYF
d_call: .; j_call: TRBJ2-7; clone_size: .; v_call: TRBV18; cdr3_nt: TGTGCCAGCCGGGACTCCAGGGCCTACGAGCAGTACTTC; cdr3_aa: CASRDSRAYEQYF
d_call: TRBD1; j_call: TRBJ1-3; clone_size: .; v_call: TRBV5-4; cdr3_nt: TGTGCCAGCAGCTTCGGGACAGTGCCCAGCACCATATATTTT; cdr3_aa: CASSFGTVPSTIYF
d_call: TRBD1; j_call: TRBJ1-4; clone_size: .; v_call: TRBV29-1; cdr3_nt: TGCAGCGGGACTTCGACAGGGGGTGGCGAAAAACTGTTTTTT; cdr3_aa: CSGTSTGGGEKLFF
d_call: TRBD1; j_call: TRBJ1-5; clone_size: .; v_call: TRBV18; cdr3_nt: TGTGCCAGCTCACCAAGGACGGACAGGGGCAATCAGCCCCAGCATTTT; cdr3_aa: CASSPRTDRGNQPQHF
d_call: TRBD1; j_call: TRBJ1-1; clone_size: .; v_call: TRBV12-3/TRBV12-4; cdr3_nt: TGTGCCAGCAGTTACTCTAGGGGGCGAGAGGCTTTCTTT; cdr3_aa: CASSYSRGREAFF
d_call: .; j_call: TRBJ1-2; clone_size: few; v_call: TRBV30; cdr3_nt: TGTGCCTCAGGGGTAGACTATGGCTACACCTTC; cdr3_aa: CASGVDYGYTF
d_call: TRBD1; j_call: TRBJ1-4; clone_size: .; v_call: TRBV5-1; cdr3_nt: TGCGCCAGCAGCTTTACCGCGGGACAGGGTTTGGGGGATATATATGAAAAACTGTTTTTT; cdr3_aa: CASSFTAGQGLGDIYEKLFF
d_call: TRBD1; j_call: TRBJ1-4; clone_size: .; v_call: TRBV2; cdr3_nt: TGTGCCAGCAGGACCGACAGGGGGCCGAATGAAAAACTGTTTTTT; cdr3_aa: CASRTDRGPNEKLFF
d_call: TRBD1; j_call: TRBJ1-2; clone_size: .; v_call: TRBV18; cdr3_nt: TGTGCCAGCTCACCACCGGGACAGGGTGGCTACACCTTC; cdr3_aa: CASSPPGQGGYTF
d_call: .; j_call: TRBJ2-5; clone_size: .; v_call: TRBV11-2; cdr3_nt: TGTGCCAGCAGCTTAGACCGATTAGGAGGTCAAGAGACCCAGTACTTC; cdr3_aa: CASSLDRLGGQETQYF
d_call: TRBD1; j_call: TRBJ1-4; clone_size: .; v_call: TRBV4-1; cdr3_nt: TGCGCCAGCAGCCCGGGAGGACAGGGGAGTGAAAAACTGTTTTTT; cdr3_aa: CASSPGGQGSEKLFF
d_call: .; j_call: TRBJ1-6; clone_size: .; v_call: TRBV6-5; cdr3_nt: TGTGCCAGCAAGGAGGTTTTGGGGAATTCACCCCTCCACTTT; cdr3_aa: CASKEVLGNSPLHF
d_call: TRBD1; j_call: TRBJ1-6; clone_size: .; v_call: TRBV5-1; cdr3_nt: TGCGCCAGCAGCTTGGACCGGGACAGCCCATCACCCCTCCACTTT; cdr3_aa: CASSLDRDSPSPLHF
d_call: .; j_call: TRBJ2-1; clone_size: .; v_call: TRBV7-7; cdr3_nt: TGTGCTAGCAGCCTCGACTCATACAATGAGCAGTTCTTC; cdr3_aa: CASSLDSYNEQFF
d_call: TRBD1; j_call: TRBJ1-1; clone_size: once; v_call: TRBV18; cdr3_nt: TGTGCCAGCTCACCAAGGTTAGCAGGGGGTAACACTGAAGCTTTCTTT; cdr3_aa: CASSPRLAGGNTEAFF
d_call: TRBD1; j_call: TRBJ1-5; clone_size: .; v_call: TRBV27; cdr3_nt: TGTGCCAGCAGTCTCTCGGGACAGCTTAGCAATCAGCCCCAGCATTTT; cdr3_aa: CASSLSGQLSNQPQHF
d_call: .; j_call: TRBJ1-4; clone_size: .; v_call: TRBV7-8; cdr3_nt: TGTGCCAGCAGCCACCCTCCGGACAGAAATGAAAAACTGTTTTTT; cdr3_aa: CASSHPPDRNEKLFF
d_call: .; j_call: TRBJ1-3; clone_size: .; v_call: TRBV7-9; cdr3_nt: TGTGCCGGCCGGCGGACAGCCTCTGGAAACACCATATATTTT; cdr3_aa: CAGRRTASGNTIYF
d_call: .; j_call: TRBJ1-5; clone_size: .; v_call: TRBV12-5; cdr3_nt: TGTGCTAGTGGTTTGTCGGGGGGCAATCAGCCCCAGCATTTT; cdr3_aa: CASGLSGGNQPQHF
d_call: .; j_call: TRBJ2-3; clone_size: .; v_call: TRBV6-5; cdr3_nt: TGTGCCAGCAGCCTCCCGGGTACAGATACGCAGTATTTT; cdr3_aa: CASSLPGTDTQYF
d_call: .; j_call: TRBJ1-2; clone_size: once; v_call: TRBV7-2; cdr3_nt: TGTGCCAGCAGCCTGGGAGGAGCTTACTATGGCTACACCTTC; cdr3_aa: CASSLGGAYYGYTF
d_call: .; j_call: TRBJ1-1; clone_size: .; v_call: TRBV27; cdr3_nt: TGTGCCAGCAGTCACGAGGGAACTCCAGCTTTCTTT; cdr3_aa: CASSHEGTPAFF
d_call: .; j_call: TRBJ2-7; clone_size: .; v_call: TRBV7-2; cdr3_nt: TGTGCCAGCAGCTTAACGGGCGGGGCGACATACGAGCAGTACTTC; cdr3_aa: CASSLTGGATYEQYF
d_call: .; j_call: TRBJ1-4; clone_size: .; v_call: TRBV29-1; cdr3_nt: TGCAGCGTTGGGGGCGAAAAACTGTTTTTT; cdr3_aa: CSVGGEKLFF
d_call: .; j_call: TRBJ1-6; clone_size: .; v_call: TRBV10-3; cdr3_nt: TGTGCCATCAGTGAGTCACCCCTACAGGGTAATTTTAATTCACCCCTCCACTTT; cdr3_aa: CAISESPLQGNFNSPLHF
d_call: TRBD1; j_call: TRBJ2-3; clone_size: .; v_call: TRBV5-4; cdr3_nt: TGTGCCAGCAGCCCAGGACAGGGAACAGATACGCAGTATTTT; cdr3_aa: CASSPGQGTDTQYF
d_call: .; j_call: TRBJ1-5; clone_size: few; v_call: TRBV24-1; cdr3_nt: TGTGCCACGACAGCCGCGGGGGATCATCAGCCCCAGCATTTT; cdr3_aa: CATTAAGDHQPQHF
d_call: TRBD1; j_call: TRBJ1-5; clone_size: .; v_call: TRBV27; cdr3_nt: TGTGCCAGCAGTTCAGACAGGGTCAATCAGCCCCAGCATTTT; cdr3_aa: CASSSDRVNQPQHF
d_call: .; j_call: TRBJ1-5; clone_size: .; v_call: TRBV7-9; cdr3_nt: TGTGCCAGCAGCTTCAATAGCAATCAGCCCCAGCATTTT; cdr3_aa: CASSFNSNQPQHF
d_call: .; j_call: TRBJ1-2; clone_size: .; v_call: TRBV27; cdr3_nt: TGTGCCAGCAGTTTAAACGGGGATTATGGCTACACCTTC; cdr3_aa: CASSLNGDYGYTF
d_call: TRBD1; j_call: TRBJ1-4; clone_size: once; v_call: TRBV4-2; cdr3_nt: TGTGCCAGCAGCCAAGGCGGGACAGCAGCTTGGGCTAATGAAAAACTGTTTTTT; cdr3_aa: CASSQGGTAAWANEKLFF
d_call: .; j_call: TRBJ1-2; clone_size: once; v_call: TRBV29-1; cdr3_nt: TGCAGCGTTGAAGACAGGGGCTATGGCTACACCTTC; cdr3_aa: CSVEDRGYGYTF
d_call: TRBD1; j_call: TRBJ2-2; clone_size: .; v_call: TRBV5-8; cdr3_nt: TGTGCCAGCAGCTTGGTGGCACAGGGGGATTTAATGTTCGTCGGGGAGCTGTTTTTT; cdr3_aa: CASSLVAQGDLMFVGELFF
d_call: .; j_call: TRBJ1-6; clone_size: .; v_call: TRBV9; cdr3_nt: TGTGCCAGCAGCGTCCGGGACACACTGTATAATTCACCCCTCCACTTT; cdr3_aa: CASSVRDTLYNSPLHF
d_call: TRBD1; j_call: TRBJ2-3; clone_size: .; v_call: TRBV7-8; cdr3_nt: TGTGCCAGCAGCAAAGACAGGGGGAGGATAACAGATACGCAGTATTTT; cdr3_aa: CASSKDRGRITDTQYF
d_call: TRBD1; j_call: TRBJ1-1; clone_size: .; v_call: TRBV5-1; cdr3_nt: TGCGCCAGCAGTTTTAAGACCCTGCGAACCGACAGGGGAGTCGTGAGTACCCGTGAAGCTTTCTTT; cdr3_aa: CASSFKTLRTDRGVVSTREAFF
d_call: .; j_call: TRBJ2-1; clone_size: .; v_call: TRBV5-1; cdr3_nt: TGCGCCAGCAGATTGGGGTCCGGGGTAAGTGGGAATGAGCAGTTCTTC; cdr3_aa: CASRLGSGVSGNEQFF
d_call: .; j_call: TRBJ2-5; clone_size: .; v_call: TRBV19; cdr3_nt: TGTGCCAGTAGTATCGGGCAGGGCCAAGAGACCCAGTACTTC; cdr3_aa: CASSIGQGQETQYF
d_call: .; j_call: TRBJ2-7; clone_size: .; v_call: TRBV7-2; cdr3_nt: TGTGCCAGCAGCTTAGGGGTCGCGACGGGGGGCCTCTACGAGCAGTACTTC; cdr3_aa: CASSLGVATGGLYEQYF
d_call: TRBD1; j_call: TRBJ2-3; clone_size: .; v_call: TRBV27; cdr3_nt: TGTGCCAGCACCCAATTTTTCGTTCGTCGGGACAGGGGAGGCACAGATACGCAGTATTTT; cdr3_aa: CASTQFFVRRDRGGTDTQYF
d_call: .; j_call: TRBJ1-1; clone_size: .; v_call: TRBV7-9; cdr3_nt: TGTGCCAGCAGCCCCCCCGGGGTGGGCACTGAAGCTTTCTTT; cdr3_aa: CASSPPGVGTEAFF
d_call: .; j_call: TRBJ2-1; clone_size: .; v_call: TRBV12-3/TRBV12-4; cdr3_nt: TGTGCCAGCAGTTTGTCCGGGAATGAGCAGTTCTTC; cdr3_aa: CASSLSGNEQFF
d_call: TRBD2; j_call: TRBJ2-1; clone_size: .; v_call: TRBV6-5; cdr3_nt: TGTGCCAGCACTACTAGCGGGGGGGCCTACAATGAGCAGTTCTTC; cdr3_aa: CASTTSGGAYNEQFF
d_call: TRBD1; j_call: TRBJ2-7; clone_size: .; v_call: TRBV6-2/TRBV6-3; cdr3_nt: TGTGCCAGCAGTTATGGGACAGGAGGCGACGAGCAGTACTTC; cdr3_aa: CASSYGTGGDEQYF
d_call: .; j_call: TRBJ2-3; clone_size: .; v_call: TRBV7-8; cdr3_nt: TGTGCCAGCAGCTTAGTCACGGGGAGAAGCACAGATACGCAGTATTTT; cdr3_aa: CASSLVTGRSTDTQYF
d_call: TRBD1; j_call: TRBJ1-1; clone_size: .; v_call: TRBV7-9; cdr3_nt: TGTGCCAGCAGCTTAGCGGGACAGTTGAACACTGAAGCTTTCTTT; cdr3_aa: CASSLAGQLNTEAFF
d_call: .; j_call: TRBJ2-1; clone_size: once; v_call: TRBV18; cdr3_nt: TGTGCCAGCTCACCCTCCTTCAATGAGCAGTTCTTC; cdr3_aa: CASSPSFNEQFF
d_call: TRBD2; j_call: TRBJ2-5; clone_size: .; v_call: TRBV10-2; cdr3_nt: TGCGCCAGCAGTGAGAGTGGCGGGGGGGCCGAAGAGACCCAGTACTTC; cdr3_aa: CASSESGGGAEETQYF